The 7 T cell receptor beta chains below all came from one sample that was sequenced in a study of blood T cells in healthy people across ages. Primed by a sample-barcoded 5' primer and a J-beta primer mix, a second PCR proceeded for roughly 6 to 12 cycles. TCRdb ran MiXCR on the 5' RACE reads and lists one entry per CDR3 protein. The sample gives over 1,200,000 distinct CDR3 sequences, 59% of which show up once; about 6.3% is in the top ten. The sample consisted of blood. These receptors came from a man aged 18 to 30 in good health.

This chain's CDR3 is CSGDGWDTEAFF. CDR3 nucleotides: TGCAGCGGAGACGGCTGGGACACTGAAGCTTTCTTT. The V call is TRBV29-1, the J call TRBJ1-1, with D hard to call. The CDR3 is made up of 12 amino acids. The V gene lost 7 bases and the J gene lost 3 bases, with 12 bases spanning the gap. Germline V CDR1 and CDR2: SQVTM, ANQGSEA.

The gene calls are TRBV29-1 and TRBJ1-2; possible D gene TRBD1, 5 bases. The CDR3 contains 11 residues. The V end was cut by 5 bases, the J end by 8 bases, with 12 bases between. Germline loops: CDR1 SQVTM, CDR2 ANQGSEA. The CDR3 sequence: CSVRRGEGYTF. CDR3 in DNA: TGCAGCGTTCGTAGAGGGGAGGGCTACACCTTC.

The chain employs TRBV9 and TRBJ2-1; 7 bases fit TRBD2. J gave up 4 bases and V 2 bases, and 9 bases lay outside the gene matches. CDR1 SGDLS and CDR2 YYNGEE come from the germline V gene. This CDR3 is built from 16 residues. CDR3 region: CASSVSSGAKYNEQFF. In DNA, the CDR3 is TGTGCCAGCAGCGTCTCCAGCGGGGCTAAATACAATGAGCAGTTCTTC.

The DNA of the CDR3 is TGTGCCAGCAGCCAAGAGGGCTTTAACTATGGCTACACCTTC. Protein product: CASSQEGFNYGYTF. The V gene is TRBV3-1, the J gene TRBJ1-2, with D uncertain. V lost 0 bases to trimming and J lost 1 base, with 6 bases between them. The germline gives CDR1 LGHDT, CDR2 YNNKEL (reference sequence). There are 14 residues in the CDR3.

This chain links TRBV6-5 with TRBJ1-5; maybe TRBD1 (6 bases). Germline loops: CDR1 MNHEY, CDR2 SVGAGI. The CDR3 runs 14 residues. V was clipped by 8 bases and J by 8 bases, with 19 bases between them. CDR3 loop: CASSNLGGGEPQHF. Written as DNA, the CDR3 is TGTGCCAGCTCGAACCTGGGAGGGGGGGAGCCCCAGCATTTT.

The sample holds a few counts of this clonotype. The chain joins TRBV4-1 to TRBJ2-7; D might be TRBD2 (5 bases). CDR1 is MGHRA and CDR2 is YSYEKL in the germline V gene. There are 14 residues in the CDR3. V was shortened by 4 bases and J by 2 bases, with 12 bases between the two germline ends. CDR3 DNA sequence: TGCGCCAGCAGCCCCGCCCGAGGGACCTACGAGCAGTACTTC. Translation: CASSPARGTYEQYF.

For the CDR3, the DNA is TGTGCCAGCAGCTTAGTGTTCCCGAATGAGCAGTTCTTC. Translated: CASSLVFPNEQFF. The V call is TRBV7-6, the J call TRBJ2-1; D gene unclear. The CDR3 is 13 amino acids. V dropped 1 base and J dropped 7 bases, with 8 bases sitting between them. The germline V gene has CDR1 SGHVS and CDR2 FNYEAQ.